A single sample is the source of the 18 T cell receptor beta chains below, sequenced in a study of blood T cell repertoires in COVID-19. The protocol was immunoSEQ multiplex PCR, while the TCRdb copy is restricted to in-frame clones and leaves out a portion. The profile shows some 400,000 clones, 90% of them singletons. Sequenced material: peripheral blood. The receptor set was obtained from a man aged 18 to 30 with active or convalescent COVID-19.

The chain combines TRBV13 with TRBJ1-1; a possible D gene is TRBD1 (5 bases). This CDR3 is built from 13 residues. Trimming stripped 3 bases from V and 5 bases from J, with 10 bases between. Germline assignment: CDR1 PRHDT and CDR2 FYEKMQ (reference sequence). The CDR3 DNA is TGTGCCAGCAGCTTTTATAGGGGAACTGAAGCTTTCTTT. As protein: CASSFYRGTEAFF.

The chain is built from TRBV9 and TRBJ2-2, with D unclear. This CDR3 comprises 12 residues. Trimming took 2 bases from V and 8 from J, leaving 7 bases between them. CDR1 SGDLS and CDR2 YYNGEE come from the germline V gene. This CDR3 is CASSVSLGELFF. CDR3 sequence (DNA): TGTGCCAGCAGCGTGTCGTTGGGGGAGCTGTTTTTT.

This clone was counted once. This sequence joins TRBV5-1 and TRBJ1-6, with 7 bases aligning to TRBD1. Trimming at V came to 6 bases and at J to 10 bases, leaving 13 bases not matched to a gene. The germline CDR1 and CDR2 sequences are SGHRS and YFSETQ. The length of the CDR3 is 15 residues. The CDR3 region is CASTGGQPPASPLHF. The DNA of the CDR3 is TGCGCCAGCACCGGGGGACAGCCTCCGGCCTCACCCCTCCACTTT.

The chain is built from TRBV10-1 and TRBJ1-2; 10 nucleotides line up with TRBD1. V trimming: 2 bases; J trimming: 4 bases; junction bases outside the gene matches: 13. The CDR3 runs 18 residues. CDR1 and CDR2 from the germline V gene are WNHNN and SYGVQD (reference sequence). The CDR3 DNA follows: TGCGCCAGCAGTGAGCTCCGTCGGGACAGGGGATTCCTCTATGGCTACACCTTC. It yields the protein CASSELRRDRGFLYGYTF.

The DNA for the CDR3 is TGTGCCAGTCGTTTGGACAGAAGAAATTCACCCCTCCACTTT. Translating it yields CASRLDRRNSPLHF. This chain connects TRBV19 to TRBJ1-6, with D possibly matching TRBD1 (6 bases). V dropped 8 bases and J dropped 7 bases, with 15 bases sitting between them. The CDR3 spans 14 residues. CDR1 LNHDA and CDR2 SQIVND come from the germline V gene (reference sequence).

This clone was found a few times. The chain has TRBV6-5 and TRBJ1-4; 8 bases are shared with TRBD1. Germline assignment: CDR1 MNHEY and CDR2 SVGAGI. The CDR3 is 13 amino acids. J lost 8 bases, V lost 6 bases, and 5 bases had no gene match. CDR3 sequence: CASRQGAGEKLFF. The CDR3 DNA is TGTGCCAGCAGGCAGGGGGCGGGGGAAAAACTGTTTTTT.

The V gene is TRBV6-5, the J gene TRBJ1-6; D gene ambiguous. The CDR3 runs 14 residues. CDR1 is MNHEY and CDR2 is SVGAGI in the germline V gene. V was shortened by 4 bases and J by 5 bases, with 9 bases between the two germline ends. Here the CDR3 DNA reads TGTGCCAGCAGTTTCACGACAAATAATTCACCCCTCCACTTT. Its protein product is CASSFTTNNSPLHF.

The chain employs TRBV2 and TRBJ1-1; D is undetermined. The germline gives CDR1 SNHLY, CDR2 FYNNEI. The CDR3 is 12 residues long. V was cut by 7 bases and J by 4 bases, with 10 bases left in between. CDR3 sequence reads: CASISVSTEAFF. CDR3 coding DNA: TGTGCCAGCATTTCGGTGAGCACTGAAGCTTTCTTT.

The chain uses TRBV11-2 and TRBJ1-6; 9 positions agree with TRBD1. The junction had 6 bases not matched to a gene; V was cut back by 3 bases and J by 9 bases. The CDR3 length is 15 residues. Germline CDR1 is SGHAT and CDR2 is FQNNGV. CDR3 residues: CASSLGQGASSPLHF. CDR3 nucleotides: TGTGCCAGCAGCTTGGGACAGGGTGCAAGTTCACCCCTCCACTTT.

The rearrangement links TRBV6-2 or TRBV6-3 to TRBJ2-1, with 7 bases that match TRBD2. CDR3 length: 15 residues. Germline CDR1 MNHEY, CDR2 SVGEGT. Trimming at V came to 3 bases and at J to 6 bases, leaving 8 bases not matched to a gene. The CDR3 loop reads CASSYLSGVGNEQFF. Written as DNA, the CDR3 is TGTGCCAGCAGTTATCTCAGCGGGGTTGGCAATGAGCAGTTCTTC.

The gene calls are TRBV18 and TRBJ2-2, with a tentative D call TRBD2 (5 bases). Germline lookup yields CDR1 KGHSH and CDR2 LQKENI. V lost 2 bases to trimming and J lost 6 bases, with 13 bases between them. The CDR3 loop spans 15 amino acids. CDR3 sequence (DNA): TGTGCCAGCTCACCAGGCACACCGCGGGCCGGGGAGCTGTTTTTT. Translated, it gives CASSPGTPRAGELFF.

This chain links TRBV2 with TRBJ1-2; a weak D match, TRBD1 (5 bases). Germline CDR1 SNHLY, CDR2 FYNNEI. V was shortened by 3 bases and J by 4 bases, with 12 bases between the two germline ends. CDR3 length: 14 residues. In DNA, the CDR3 is TGTGCCAGCAGTGAGGGGGACTTATCCTATGGCTACACCTTC. Protein: CASSEGDLSYGYTF. Together with reference TRBV2 and TRBJ1-2, the CDR3 gives the full variable domain: EPEVTQTPSHQVTQMGQEVILRCVPISNHLYFYWYRQILGQKVEFLVSFYNNEISEKSEIFDDQFSVERPDGSNFTLKIRSTKLEDSAMYFCASSEGDLSYGYTFGSGTRLTVV.

This chain uses TRBV7-6 with TRBJ1-4; D is unresolved. V gave up 5 bases and J gave up 0 bases, with 10 bases separating them. Germline CDR1 is SGHVS and CDR2 is FNYEAQ. The CDR3 extends over 15 amino acids. CDR3 DNA sequence: TGTGCCAGCAGCCCCAGCGATGCAACTAATGAAAAACTGTTTTTT. It specifies CASSPSDATNEKLFF.

This chain joins TRBV29-1 and TRBJ1-3, with D unresolved. The CDR3 totals 14 residues. The V gene's germline CDR1 is SQVTM and CDR2 ANQGSEA. Trimming left V 5 bases short and J 0 bases short, with 11 bases between. The DNA of the CDR3 is TGCAGCGTTACAAACATTGTCTCTGGAAACACCATATATTTT. Translated: CSVTNIVSGNTIYF. Variable domain in full (rest from reference TRBV29-1 and TRBJ1-3): SAVISQKPSRDICQRGTSLTIQCQVDSQVTMMFWYRQQPGQSLTLIATANQGSEATYESGFVIDKFPISRPNLTFSTLTVSNMSPEDSSIYLCSVTNIVSGNTIYFGEGSWLTVV.

The chain links TRBV5-1 to TRBJ2-1; 7 positions agree with TRBD1. V shed 2 bases, J shed 0 bases, and the junction held 17 bases outside the gene matches. There are 20 residues in the CDR3. The germline gives CDR1 SGHRS, CDR2 YFSETQ. CDR3 DNA sequence: TGCGCCAGCAGCTTAGGCTCTCAGGGGGTCACAGCCCGCTCCTACAATGAGCAGTTCTTC. Translation: CASSLGSQGVTARSYNEQFF.

Turning to this clone: The same CDR3 arises from other DNA sequences in this sample as well. The chain employs TRBV6-5 and TRBJ1-4; D possibly corresponds to TRBD1 (5 bases). V was cut by 4 bases and J by 2 bases, with 8 bases left in between. The CDR3 totals 14 residues. Looked up from germline, CDR1 is MNHEY and CDR2 is SVGAGI. The CDR3 nucleotides read TGTGCCAGCAGTTCAGGGCGGACTAATGAAAAACTGTTTTTT. Protein sequence: CASSSGRTNEKLFF.

The chain combines TRBV3-1 (or the pseudogene TRBV3-2) with TRBJ2-7; 12 nucleotides line up with TRBD2. CDR3 length: 15 amino acids. Germline CDR1 reads LGHDT; CDR2 reads YNNKEL (reference sequence). The trim removed 2 bases at V and 5 bases at J, leaving 4 bases unmatched. For the CDR3, the DNA is TGTGCCAGCAGCCAACAGACTAGCGGGAGTCACGAGCAGTACTTC. Its translation is CASSQQTSGSHEQYF.

The gene calls are TRBV7-9 and TRBJ2-3; TRBD2 matches at 13 bases. V gave up 5 bases and J gave up 4 bases; unmatched junction bases: 6. From germline, CDR1 is SEHNR and CDR2 FQNEAQ (reference sequence). The CDR3 sequence is 16 residues long. The CDR3 here is CASSATLAGGADTQYF. The CDR3 DNA follows: TGTGCCAGCAGCGCCACACTAGCGGGAGGGGCAGATACGCAGTATTTT.